These 2 T cell receptor beta chains came from one sample sequenced in a study of blood T cells in healthy people across ages. PCR was performed a second time for about 6 to 12 cycles using a sample-barcoded 5' primer and a J-beta primer mix. One entry per CDR3 protein results from TCRdb running MiXCR on the 5' RACE reads. The top ten hold approximately 15% of the sample, which has approximately 810,000 distinct CDR3 sequences, about 28% seen once. Material: blood. The source of these receptors is a woman of 80 years or more in good health.

The rearrangement links TRBV6-2 or TRBV6-3 to TRBJ1-1; 7 nucleotides match TRBD1. This CDR3 has 15 residues. V was clipped by 5 bases and J by 4 bases; unmatched bases: 10. Germline CDR1 reads MNHEY; CDR2 reads SVGEGT. CDR3 coding DNA: TGTGCCAGCAGTGGAATCAGGGACAGTGCCACTGAAGCTTTCTTT. The encoded protein is CASSGIRDSATEAFF.

This clonotype was recorded at least ten times. The chain links TRBV18 to TRBJ2-1; no clear D. CDR1 and CDR2 (germline): KGHSH, LQKENI. Between the trimmed V and J ends, which lost 3 bases and 5 bases, there was a span of 11 bases. The CDR3 sequence is 14 residues long. In nucleotides, the CDR3 is TGTGCCAGCTCACCTCAAGCGACAAACAATGAGCAGTTCTTC. Encoded protein: CASSPQATNNEQFF.